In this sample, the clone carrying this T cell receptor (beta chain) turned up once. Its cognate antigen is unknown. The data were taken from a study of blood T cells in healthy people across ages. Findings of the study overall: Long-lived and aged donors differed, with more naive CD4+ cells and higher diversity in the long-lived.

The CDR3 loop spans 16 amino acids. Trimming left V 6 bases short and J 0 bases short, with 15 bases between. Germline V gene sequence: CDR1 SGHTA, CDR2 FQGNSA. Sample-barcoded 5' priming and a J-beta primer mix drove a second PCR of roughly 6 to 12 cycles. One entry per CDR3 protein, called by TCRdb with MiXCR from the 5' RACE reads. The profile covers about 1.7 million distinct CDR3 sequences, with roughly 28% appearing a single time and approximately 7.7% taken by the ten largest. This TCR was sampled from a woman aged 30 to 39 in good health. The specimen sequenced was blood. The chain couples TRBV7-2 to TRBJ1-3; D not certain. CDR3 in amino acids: CASSSGTRDSGNTIYF. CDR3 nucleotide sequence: TGTGCCAGCAGTTCGGGCACGAGGGACTCTGGAAACACCATATATTTT.